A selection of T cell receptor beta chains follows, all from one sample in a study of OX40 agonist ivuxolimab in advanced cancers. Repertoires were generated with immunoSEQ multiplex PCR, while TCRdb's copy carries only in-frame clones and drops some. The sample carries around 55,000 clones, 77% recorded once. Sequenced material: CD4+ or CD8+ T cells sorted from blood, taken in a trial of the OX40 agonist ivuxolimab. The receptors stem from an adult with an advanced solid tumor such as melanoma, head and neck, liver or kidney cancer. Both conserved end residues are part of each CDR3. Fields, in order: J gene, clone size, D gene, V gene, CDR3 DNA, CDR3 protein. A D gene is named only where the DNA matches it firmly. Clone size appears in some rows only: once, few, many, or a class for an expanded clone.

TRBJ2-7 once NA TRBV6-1 TGTGCCAGCAGTGAATCCTTTCAGGGCCCCTACGAGCAGTACTTC CASSESFQGPYEQYF
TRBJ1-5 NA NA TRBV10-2 TGCGCCAGCAGAGACAGGTCGATTAATAGCAATCAGCCCCAGCATTTT CASRDRSINSNQPQHF
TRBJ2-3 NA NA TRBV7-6 TGTGCCAGCACCTTCAGGGGCGCCGGCACAGATACGCAGTATTTT CASTFRGAGTDTQYF
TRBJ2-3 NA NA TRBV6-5 TGTGCCAGCAGCCCTGGGAACAGACTCACAGATACGCAGTATTTT CASSPGNRLTDTQYF
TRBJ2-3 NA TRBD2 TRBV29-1 TGCAGCGTTGGGGGACTAGCGGGAGGTGGGAGCACAGATACGCAGTATTTT CSVGGLAGGGSTDTQYF
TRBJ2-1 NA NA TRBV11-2 TGTGCCAGCAGCCCGAGTAGGCAGTGGGACAATGAGCAGTTCTTC CASSPSRQWDNEQFF
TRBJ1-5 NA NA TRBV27 TGTGCCAGCAGTCCACGGGACGGTCAGCCCCAGCATTTT CASSPRDGQPQHF
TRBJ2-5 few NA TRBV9 TGTGCCAGCAGCGTAGCGTCCAGGGGGGCGACCCAGTACTTC CASSVASRGATQYF
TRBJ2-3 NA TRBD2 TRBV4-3 TGCGCCAGCAGCCAAGACCGTAGCGGGGATACAGCTAGCACAGATACGCAGTATTTT CASSQDRSGDTASTDTQYF
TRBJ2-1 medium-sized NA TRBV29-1 TGCAGCGTTGCCCCCAGGGGCAATGAGCAGTTCTTC CSVAPRGNEQFF
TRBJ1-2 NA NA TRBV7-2 TGTGCCAGCAGCTTGTCGGCAGGGCCTAACTATGGCTACACCTTC CASSLSAGPNYGYTF
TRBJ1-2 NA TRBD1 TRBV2 TGTGCCAGCAGGGCAGACAGGGGATTAGGCTATGGCTACACCTTC CASRADRGLGYGYTF
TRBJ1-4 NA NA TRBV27 TGTGCCAGCAGCTCGTACAGGGAGGAGAACGAAAAACTGTTTTTT CASSSYREENEKLFF
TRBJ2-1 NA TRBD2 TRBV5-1 TGCGCCAGCAGCCCCGGGACTAGCGGGAATGAGCAGTTCTTC CASSPGTSGNEQFF
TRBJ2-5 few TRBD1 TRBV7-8 TGTGCCAGCAGCACCGACAGGGGGCTTGAGACCCAGTACTTC CASSTDRGLETQYF
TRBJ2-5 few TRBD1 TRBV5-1 TGCGCCAGCAGCTTCGGACAGGGGGCGCAGGAGACCCAGTACTTC CASSFGQGAQETQYF
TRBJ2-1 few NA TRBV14 TGTGCCAGCAGCGTGTACAATGAGCAGTTCTTC CASSVYNEQFF
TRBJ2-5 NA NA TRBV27 TGTGCCAGCAGTTTATGGGAGACCCAGTACTTC CASSLWETQYF
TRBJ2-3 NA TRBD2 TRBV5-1 TGCGCCAGCAGCCCGGAGAGTAGCGGGGGCACAGATACGCAGTATTTT CASSPESSGGTDTQYF
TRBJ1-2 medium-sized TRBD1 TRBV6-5 TGTGCCAGCAGTCAGCCGGGACAGAACTATGGCTACACCTTC CASSQPGQNYGYTF
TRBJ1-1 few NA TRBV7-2 TGTGCCAGCAGCGCAACTCTGAACACTGAAGCTTTCTTT CASSATLNTEAFF
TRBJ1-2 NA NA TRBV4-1 TGCGCCAGCAGCCAAGAAACTTCTAACTATGGCTACACCTTC CASSQETSNYGYTF